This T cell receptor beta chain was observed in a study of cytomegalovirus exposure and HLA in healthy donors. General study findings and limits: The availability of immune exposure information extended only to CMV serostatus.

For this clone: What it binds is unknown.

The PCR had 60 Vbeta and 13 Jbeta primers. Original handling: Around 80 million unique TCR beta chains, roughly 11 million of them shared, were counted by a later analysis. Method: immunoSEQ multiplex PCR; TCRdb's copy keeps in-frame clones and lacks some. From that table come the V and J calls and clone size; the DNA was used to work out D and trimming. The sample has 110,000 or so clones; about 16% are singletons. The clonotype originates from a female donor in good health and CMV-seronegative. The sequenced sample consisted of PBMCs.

CDR3 protein: CAWSVSGGGRDTGELFF. The CDR3 region has the DNA TGTGCCTGGAGTGTTTCTGGCGGGGGCCGAGACACCGGGGAGCTGTTTTTT. This chain joins TRBV30 and TRBJ2-2; perhaps TRBD2 as D (7 bases). The CDR3 consists of 17 residues. V was trimmed by 0 bases and J by 3 bases, leaving 17 bases between them. Germline V CDR1 and CDR2: GTSNPN, SVGIG (reference sequence).